These 20 T cell receptor beta chains share one sample of origin, sequenced in a study of blood T cells in healthy people across ages (dated by TCRdb to about 2015). Libraries were made using 5' RACE. TCRdb names Illumina HiSeq 2500 as the instrument used. The second PCR ran for roughly 7 to 12 cycles and used a J-beta primer mix along with a sample-barcoded 5' primer. TCRdb trimmed the raw reads at Q25, called clones with MiXCR and kept productive beta chains. CDR3 protein duplicates are merged, each entry listing the most common genes and DNA. Here the sample has about 940,000 distinct CDR3 sequences; 40% to 60% occur a single time. Around an eighth of the sample comes from the top ten. Sequenced: blood. The receptors derive from a man aged 30 to 39 in good health.

The chain has TRBV29-1 and TRBJ1-4; no reliable D call. Germline CDR1 and CDR2: SQVTM and ANQGSEA. This CDR3 has 13 amino acids. Trimming took off 3 bases at V and 7 bases at J, with 12 bases between the two ends. The CDR3 nucleotides are TGCAGCGTTGAGGGAGGGTTGGGTGAAAAACTGTTTTTT. Its protein product is CSVEGGLGEKLFF. Full variable domain (outside the CDR3, taken from reference TRBV29-1 and TRBJ1-4): SAVISQKPSRDICQRGTSLTIQCQVDSQVTMMFWYRQQPGQSLTLIATANQGSEATYESGFVIDKFPISRPNLTFSTLTVSNMSPEDSSIYLCSVEGGLGEKLFFGSGTQLSVL.

The rearrangement links TRBV25-1 to TRBJ1-4; D ambiguous. In germline, CDR1 is MGHDK, CDR2 SYGVNS. This CDR3 contains 17 residues. Trimming shortened V by 1 base and J by 0 bases, and 12 bases separated the two germline ends. DNA of the CDR3: TGTGCCAGCAGTGAATCGGGCTTGATTACAACTAATGAAAAACTGTTTTTT. This gives the protein CASSESGLITTNEKLFF.

The V and J genes are TRBV27 and TRBJ2-2; TRBD1 might be the D (6 bases). The CDR3 sequence is 15 residues long. V was pared by 6 bases and J by 0 bases, with 11 bases between. Germline lookup yields CDR1 MNHEY and CDR2 SMNVEV (reference sequence). The CDR3 coding sequence is TGTGCCAGCAGGCGGGCAGGGGCGAACACCGGGGAGCTGTTTTTT. Translation: CASRRAGANTGELFF.

About this clonotype itself: Possible read error: a much larger clone is one base away. The rearrangement joins TRBV20-1 to TRBJ2-5; 9 positions agree with TRBD2. V lost 0 bases and J lost 11; bases outside the gene matches: 10. This CDR3 is 14 amino acids long. The V gene's germline CDR1 is DFQATT and CDR2 SNEGSKA (reference sequence). The CDR3 here is CSARDPTSGKEQYF. For the CDR3, the DNA is TGCAGTGCTAGAGACCCGACTAGCGGTAAGGAGCAGTACTTC.

The V and J genes are TRBV6-6 and TRBJ1-2; D is possibly TRBD1 (6 bases). This CDR3 has 11 residues. The germline V and J ends were trimmed by 10 bases and 7 bases, with 13 bases remaining between them. In germline, CDR1 is MNHNY, CDR2 SVGAGI (reference sequence). CDR3: CATDRRGGYTF. CDR3 sequence (DNA): TGTGCCACCGACAGGAGAGGTGGCTACACCTTC.

The V gene is TRBV28, the J gene TRBJ2-5; 10 positions match TRBD2. The J call is in doubt because the DNA end fits TRBJ2-7 better. Looked up from germline, CDR1 is MDHEN and CDR2 is SYDVKM. This CDR3 comprises 15 residues. The CDR3 region is CASRFEAGGLHEQYF. The DNA for the CDR3 is TGTGCCAGCAGGTTCGAAGCGGGGGGGCTCCACGAGCAGTACTTC.

This clonotype was picked up a small number of times. The rearrangement uses TRBV28 and TRBJ1-2; the D gene is possibly TRBD1 (6 bases). Deletions cut 2 bases from V and 8 bases from J, with 12 bases between. Germline values: CDR1 MDHEN, CDR2 SYDVKM. The CDR3 contains 13 residues. CDR3 region: CASSLQYRVGYTF. In DNA, the CDR3 is TGTGCCAGCAGTTTACAATACAGGGTCGGCTACACCTTC.

The genes are TRBV7-8 and TRBJ1-1, with 8 bases matching TRBD1. The CDR3 spans 16 residues. CDR1 SGHVS and CDR2 FQNEAQ come from the germline V gene. Unmatched junction bases numbered 9, after V lost 5 bases and J lost 1 base. This chain's CDR3 is CASSPPPGQGNTEAFF. The CDR3 DNA sequence: TGTGCCAGCAGCCCCCCCCCTGGACAGGGGAACACTGAAGCTTTCTTT.

The rearrangement links TRBV7-2 to TRBJ1-5, with 9 bases lining up with TRBD1. The CDR3 covers 15 residues. In germline, CDR1 is SGHTA, CDR2 FQGNSA. Germline trimming cut 5 bases from V and 2 bases from J; bases unmatched to any gene: 4. The CDR3 loop is CASSKQGAGNQPQHF. DNA of the CDR3: TGTGCCAGCAGCAAACAGGGGGCCGGCAATCAGCCCCAGCATTTT.

This clonotype has a count of ten or more. This rearrangement joins TRBV2 to TRBJ2-7; the match to TRBD2 covers 10 bases. Looked up from germline, CDR1 is SNHLY and CDR2 is FYNNEI. This CDR3 has 16 residues. Germline trimming cut 6 bases from V and 7 bases from J; bases unmatched to any gene: 15. CDR3 DNA sequence: TGTGCCAGCAGCGACTACCCACTAGCGGGGCTCGGAGAGCAGTACTTC. It codes for CASSDYPLAGLGEQYF.

J is TRBJ2-7 and V is TRBV29-1; weak D call: TRBD2 (6 bases). The closer fit of TRBJ2-5 to the DNA end suggests the J call may be wrong. CDR3 length: 13 residues. Germline lookup yields CDR1 SQVTM and CDR2 ANQGSEA. The CDR3 nucleotides are TGCAGCTCCTCATTGGTAGGAGGGGAGACCCAGTACTTC. It codes for CSSSLVGGETQYF.

The chain combines TRBV9 with TRBJ1-2; D gene unclear. The V end lost 3 bases, the J end lost 4 bases, and 13 bases lay between the germline ends. Germline lookup yields CDR1 SGDLS and CDR2 YYNGEE. The CDR3 has 14 residues. The DNA for the CDR3 is TGTGCCAGCAGCGCAGTCGAGGTTGGCTATGGCTACACCTTC. Amino acid sequence: CASSAVEVGYGYTF.

The chain is built from TRBV7-8 and TRBJ1-2, with D perhaps matching TRBD1 (5 bases). This CDR3 has 14 amino acids. The germline V gene encodes CDR1 SGHVS and CDR2 FQNEAQ. V dropped 5 bases and J dropped 0 bases, with 10 bases sitting between them. CDR3 sequence reads: CASSEGRSNYGYTF. The DNA for the CDR3 is TGTGCCAGCAGCGAGGGACGTTCTAACTATGGCTACACCTTC.

CDR3 coding DNA: TGCAGCGTTGACCAGGGGGAGACCCAGTACTTC. Its protein product is CSVDQGETQYF. V is TRBV29-1 and J is TRBJ2-7; D may be TRBD1 (6 bases). The end of the DNA aligns better with TRBJ2-5, so the J call may be wrong. Germline loops: CDR1 SQVTM, CDR2 ANQGSEA. The CDR3 is 11 amino acids.

This chain connects TRBV12-3 or TRBV12-4 to TRBJ2-4; 16 bases align to TRBD2. The CDR3 is 18 amino acids. V gave up 5 bases and J gave up 6 bases; unmatched junction bases: 10. The CDR3 bases are TGTGCCAGCAGTAAGGGACTAGCGGGGGGGCTTTTTGGAAACATTCAGTACTTC. This translates into CASSKGLAGGLFGNIQYF.

Regarding this clonotype: A much larger clone sits a single nucleotide away, making a read error possible. This rearrangement joins TRBV4-1 to TRBJ2-1; TRBD2 agrees at 10 bases. The length of the CDR3 is 17 residues. Germline CDR1 MGHRA, CDR2 YSYEKL. CDR3 DNA: TGTGCCAGCAGCCAAGAAATCTTGGCGGCTAGCGGGGGCGAGCAGTTCTTC. Translation: CASSQEILAASGGEQFF.

The chain has TRBV7-3 and TRBJ2-1; D gene ambiguous. The V gene's germline CDR1 is SGHTA and CDR2 FQGTGA. Trimming removed 5 bases from V and 3 bases from J, with 14 bases in between. The CDR3 length is 15 residues. CDR3 region: CASSKVLGGYNEQFF. The CDR3 region has the DNA TGTGCCAGCAGCAAGGTGTTGGGCGGCTACAATGAGCAGTTCTTC.

The CDR3 loop reads CASSLDLGGELFF. CDR3 in DNA: TGTGCCAGCAGCTTAGACCTCGGCGGGGAGCTGTTTTTT. The chain links TRBV7-8 to TRBJ2-2; no definite D call. Germline CDR1 reads SGHVS; CDR2 reads FQNEAQ. Trimming pared 1 base from V and 7 bases from J, leaving 7 bases between. The CDR3 runs 13 residues.

V usage is TRBV28 and J usage is TRBJ1-5; perhaps TRBD1 as D (5 bases). V lost 2 bases to trimming and J lost 0 bases, with 11 bases between them. The CDR3 has 16 residues. Looked up from germline, CDR1 is MDHEN and CDR2 is SYDVKM. The CDR3 nucleotides are TGTGCCAGCAGTTTAACGCGTAGGGGTAGCAATCAGCCCCAGCATTTT. Protein: CASSLTRRGSNQPQHF.

This chain links TRBV4-1 with TRBJ1-6, with D tentatively TRBD1 (6 bases). The germline CDR1 and CDR2 sequences are MGHRA and YSYEKL. The V end was cut by 2 bases, the J end by 8 bases, with 13 bases between. The CDR3 is 15 amino acids. The CDR3 nucleotides read TGCGCCAGCAGCCAACTGACAGGAGACTATTCACCCCTCCACTTT. This gives the protein CASSQLTGDYSPLHF.